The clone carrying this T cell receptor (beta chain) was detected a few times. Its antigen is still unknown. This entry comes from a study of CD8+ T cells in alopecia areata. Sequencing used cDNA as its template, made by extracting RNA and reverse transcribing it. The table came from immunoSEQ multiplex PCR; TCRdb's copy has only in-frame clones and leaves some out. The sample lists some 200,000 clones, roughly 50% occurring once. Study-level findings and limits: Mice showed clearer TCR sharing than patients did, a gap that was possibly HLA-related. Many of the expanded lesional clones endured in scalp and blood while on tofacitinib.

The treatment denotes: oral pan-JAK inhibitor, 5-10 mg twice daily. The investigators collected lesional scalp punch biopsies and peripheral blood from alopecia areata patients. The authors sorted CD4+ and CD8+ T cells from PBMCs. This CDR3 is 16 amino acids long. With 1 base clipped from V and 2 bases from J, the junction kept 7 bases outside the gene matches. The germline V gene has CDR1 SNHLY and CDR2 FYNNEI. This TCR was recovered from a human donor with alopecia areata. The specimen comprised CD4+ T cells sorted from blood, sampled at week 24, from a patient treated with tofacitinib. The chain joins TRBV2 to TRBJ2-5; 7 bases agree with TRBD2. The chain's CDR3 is CASSEVAGEGQETQYF. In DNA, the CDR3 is TGTGCCAGCAGTGAAGTTGCGGGAGAGGGACAAGAGACCCAGTACTTC.